This T cell receptor (beta chain) was sequenced during a study of blood T cell repertoires in COVID-19 (dated by TCRdb to between 2020 and 2021). Context from the whole study: The collaborator samples originated in the United States, Italy and Spain and spanned the acute and convalescent phases of COVID-19. Where available, HLA class I and class II types were obtained from metadata supplied by the sample provider rather than from assay-based typing. Sample metadata almost always included a de-identified subject ID, COVID-19 status, age in years and sex. The repertoires were released in a freely available public database meant as a resource for research on the immune response to SARS-CoV-2. The material from the prospective study consisted of cDNA or gDNA derived from T cells, B-cell-depleted T cells, or PBMCs. The samples were drawn from the first 160 participants of the ongoing ImmuneRACE study and from 1,254 subjects provided by 6 global collaborators. The dataset comprised deeply sampled blood TCRbeta repertoires from subjects exposed to, actively infected with, or recovered from COVID-19.

TCRbeta CDR3 regions were amplified from genomic DNA by means of the immunoSEQ Assay, a bias-controlled multiplex PCR. As for how the authors treated the data: The number of nucleated cells in each sample was estimated by amplification of reference gene primers within the assay. Sequence reads were collapsed and filtered to measure the absolute abundance of every unique TCRbeta CDR3 rearrangement. For each sample, productive Simpson clonality was calculated by taking the square root of Simpson's diversity index across productive rearrangements. The clones in this table, taken by TCRdb from immuneACCESS, are in-frame only. Not every clone is retained; where verified, under half of the shortfall comes from an unresolved V gene, and the cause of the rest is unknown. V, J and clone size reflect that table, while D and trimming were determined from the DNA. For this sample the table gives roughly 260,000 clones, of which around nine tenths were detected only once. About 9.2% of the sample is in the top ten clones.

Broader findings and caveats from the paper: How much clinical and demographic metadata was included differed by source and by participant, and the metadata was provided uncurated.

This clone was seen a few times. What this receptor recognizes is not known. One base away there is no much larger clone; base qualities are not given. A second Seattle source provided samples from volunteer blood donors who had recovered from COVID-19. Whole blood was collected in K2EDTA tubes by collaborating institutions according to the institutions' own protocols. For TCRbeta analysis, collaborators shipped samples as frozen whole blood, isolated PBMCs, or DNA extracted from either of those sample types. The CDR3, cysteine through phenylalanine, is 16 amino acids long. The retained sequence is limited to the CDR3, 48 bases, with the frame set at the first base. The germline V gene encodes CDR1 ENHRY and CDR2 SYGVKD. After removal of 2 bases from V and 8 bases from J, the junction retains 14 bases not matched to a gene.

Material: peripheral blood. The V gene is TRBV10-3 and the J gene is TRBJ1-2; 7 bases in the middle match TRBD1. The TCR originated in a middle-aged man who had recovered from COVID-19. The nucleotides read TGTGCCATCAGTGAGATTTCCGGGACAGCGATATCAGGCTACACCTTC. Its coded protein is CAISEISGTAISGYTF.